This paragraph reports one T cell receptor beta chain. Which antigen it targets is not known. Base quality data are lacking; no much larger clone is found one base away. This sample is part of a study of blood T cell repertoires in COVID-19 (dated by TCRdb to about 2020). Notes on the research overall: The collaborator samples originated in the United States, Italy and Spain and spanned the acute and convalescent phases of COVID-19. The prospective study material was composed of cDNA or gDNA derived from T cells, B-cell-depleted T cells, or PBMCs. Subjects who had been exposed to COVID-19, were actively infected with it, or had recovered from it provided the deeply sampled blood TCRbeta repertoires that made up the dataset. The repertoires were released in a freely available public database intended as a resource for research on the immune response to SARS-CoV-2. The samples were drawn from the first 160 participants of the ongoing ImmuneRACE study and from 950 to 1,500 subjects provided by 6 global collaborators. Sample metadata almost always included a de-identified subject ID, COVID-19 status, age in years and sex. HLA class I and class II types, where available, came from metadata supplied by the sample provider rather than from assay-based typing.

The collaborating institutions used their own protocols to collect whole blood in K2EDTA tubes. For TCRbeta analysis, collaborator samples were shipped as frozen whole blood, as isolated PBMCs, or as DNA extracted from either sample type. Based on the germline V gene (reference sequence), the CDR1 and CDR2 sequences are LNHNV and YYDKDF. V trim: 3 bases; J trim: 7 bases; unmatched bases: 13. Including cysteine and phenylalanine, the CDR3 has 17 amino acids. Solely the CDR3 DNA is kept, with 51 bases framed from the first base. TCRbeta CDR3 regions were amplified from genomic DNA using the immunoSEQ Assay, a bias-controlled multiplex PCR. The original pipeline was this. Within the assay, amplification of reference gene primers was used to estimate how many nucleated cells each sample contained. Sequence reads were collapsed and filtered to measure the absolute abundance of every unique TCRbeta CDR3 rearrangement. For each sample, productive Simpson clonality was calculated as the square root of Simpson's diversity index across productive rearrangements. This immuneACCESS table, as held by TCRdb, lists in-frame sequences with V and J called but not all clones. Of the missing ones, under half trace to an unresolved V gene in checked studies; the others have no known cause. V and J calls plus clone size are reproduced from that table; the DNA served to infer D and trimming. This sample lists roughly 150,000 clones; 85% to 90% were detected once. The biggest ten clones account for roughly 15% of the sample.

Study-wide findings and limitations: The quantity of clinical and demographic metadata differed by source and by participant and was supplied without curation.

The rearrangement joined TRBV15 to TRBJ2-5; 11 central nucleotides agree with TRBD2. Sample: peripheral blood. This TCR was sampled from a woman in her thirties or forties with acute or convalescent COVID-19. The DNA reads TGTGCCACCAGCAGGTCCCTATTAGCGGGAGGGCAGGCGACCCAGTACTTC. Its amino acids are CATSRSLLAGGQATQYF.